This TCR beta chain was sequenced during a study of beta chain features in type 1 diabetes. Whole-study findings and limits: Patients showed naive, central memory and Treg TCRB repertoires that appeared more similar than those of healthy donors.

Expressed TCRB transcripts got sequenced, as all isolated RNA was reverse transcribed. Clones were sequenced by immunoSEQ multiplex PCR, and TCRdb holds only the in-frame ones, with some missing. The sample contains fewer than 550,000 clones, approximately 10% of which appear only once. This clone appeared a few times. Its matching antigen is unknown. J was trimmed by 3 bases and V by 5 bases; bases with no gene match: 3. The CDR3 length is 13 residues. The germline V gene encodes CDR1 SGHTA and CDR2 FQGNSA. The V call is TRBV7-2, the J call TRBJ2-7; TRBD2 aligns across 8 bases. This sequence originates from a young woman in good health. The sample was naive CD4+ T cells from blood. CDR3: CASSRTSLYEQYF. As DNA, the CDR3 is TGTGCCAGCAGCAGGACTAGCCTCTACGAGCAGTACTTC.